Described below is a single T cell receptor (beta chain) sequence and its context. This sample was included in a study of blood T cell repertoires in COVID-19. The wider study: Material from acute and convalescent COVID-19 was sourced from the United States, Italy and Spain. PBMCs, B-cell-depleted T cells, or T cells were the source of the cDNA or gDNA that made up the material.

Produced via immunoSEQ multiplex PCR; TCRdb's table is partial and in-frame only. The sample has approximately 300,000 clones; under 85% are singletons. This CDR3 region has 16 residues. V was trimmed by 0 bases and J by 0 bases, leaving 9 bases between them. Germline V CDR1 and CDR2: MDHEN, SYDVKM. During active infection, Seattle patients enrolled and were then monitored through disease. The gene calls are TRBV28 and TRBJ2-1; D is possibly TRBD1 (6 bases). Input material: peripheral blood. This receptor was taken from a human donor with COVID-19, enrolled during active disease. The donor label of this sample is uncertain. CDR3 residues: CASSLWGADSYNEQFF. DNA for the CDR3: TGTGCCAGCAGTTTATGGGGGGCAGACTCCTACAATGAGCAGTTCTTC. Looking up the rest from reference TRBV28 and TRBJ2-1 gives the full variable domain: DVKVTQSSRYLVKRTGEKVFLECVQDMDHENMFWYRQDPGLGLRLIYFSYDVKMKEKGDIPEGYSVSREKKERFSLILESASTNQTSMYLCASSLWGADSYNEQFFGPGTRLTVL.